This T cell receptor beta chain was sequenced for a study of shared clonotypes between healthy human individuals. Study in general: With ages of 18 to 49, the donors were a couple of women and a few men. Overall study results and limits: A reduction in generation probabilities was seen for non-shared clonotypes relative to those shared by all four donors. On the whole, naive subsets had larger estimated richness than memory subsets had.

The CD4+ fraction was divided into a CD45RA+ naive subset and a CD45RA-negative memory subset. This clone came up once. Its specificity is not known. Here immunoSEQ multiplex PCR was the method, and the copy in TCRdb shows in-frame clones only, minus some. The table lists over a million clones, approximately 80% of them singletons. Specimen: memory CD4+ T cells from PBMCs. Regarding subset: CD45RA-negative fraction. The sequence was obtained from a man aged 18 to 29 in good health. Some clones in this sample may be carry-over from other donors' samples.

CDR3 sequence: CASRTRRSSYEQYF. For the CDR3, the DNA is TGTGCCAGTAGGACGCGGAGGAGCTCCTACGAGCAGTACTTC. The rearrangement links TRBV19 to TRBJ2-7; D might be TRBD2 (5 bases). Germline V gene data show CDR1 as LNHDA and CDR2 as SQIVND (reference sequence). This CDR3 has 14 amino acids. Trimming took off 6 bases at V and 0 bases at J, with 12 bases between the two ends.